The 6 T cell receptor beta chains presented below share a single source sample, sequenced in a study of memory CD4+ T cells and cytomegalovirus serostatus. Single viable CD3+CD4+CD8-CD45RO+ cells were sorted as the memory CD4+ T cells. TCRdb keeps only in-frame clones here, not all; method: immunoSEQ multiplex PCR. The data hold some 60,000 clones, with about 80% observed a single time. Source material: memory CD4+ T cells from blood. The source of these receptors is an adult in good health and CMV-seropositive.

The chain links TRBV11-2 to TRBJ1-4; 9 positions match TRBD1. Trimming cost V 5 bases and J 6 bases; bases outside gene matches: 4. Germline values: CDR1 SGHAT, CDR2 FQNNGV. The CDR3 covers 14 residues. The CDR3 protein is CASSPRDRDEKLFF. The CDR3 DNA reads as TGTGCCAGCAGCCCCAGGGACAGGGATGAAAAACTGTTTTTT.

This clone occurred a few times. The gene calls are TRBV29-1 and TRBJ2-5, with D maybe TRBD1 (9 bases). This CDR3 is built from 14 residues. Trimming removed 7 bases at V and 4 bases at J, with 19 bases between. Germline CDR1 is SQVTM and CDR2 is ANQGSEA. The CDR3, as DNA: TGCAGCGCCGGGGGGGGACAGGGACGAGAGACCCAGTACTTC. It codes for CSAGGGQGRETQYF.

Written as DNA, the CDR3 is TGTGCCAGCACCCCCGGGGGAGGGTACTCCTACGAGCAGTACTTC. Its protein product is CASTPGGGYSYEQYF. The chain carries TRBV11-2 and TRBJ2-7, with 7 positions matching TRBD2. Germline CDR1 reads SGHAT; CDR2 reads FQNNGV. CDR3 length: 15 residues. J lost 0 bases, V lost 7 bases, and 9 bases had no gene match.

The V and J genes are TRBV28 and TRBJ2-1; TRBD1 aligns across 9 bases. The J segment lost 8 bases and the V segment lost 2 bases, leaving 7 bases of the junction unmatched. The length of the CDR3 is 15 residues. Germline-derived CDR1 and CDR2 are MDHEN and SYDVKM. Here the CDR3 reads CASSLVGQGSYEQFF. CDR3 in DNA: TGTGCCAGCAGTTTAGTCGGACAGGGGTCCTATGAGCAGTTCTTC.

This clone occurred a few times. The chain has TRBV5-1 and TRBJ2-7, with 7 bases matching TRBD2. V was clipped by 6 bases and J by 0 bases; unmatched bases: 6. This CDR3 is built from 14 residues. Germline CDR1 is SGHRS and CDR2 is YFSETQ. In DNA, the CDR3 is TGCGCCAGCAAATCTAGCGGAAACTCCTACGAGCAGTACTTC. Encoded protein: CASKSSGNSYEQYF.

The chain employs TRBV10-1 and TRBJ2-1, with no clear D. V was shortened by 0 bases and J by 9 bases, with 9 bases between the two germline ends. The CDR3 spans 13 residues. Germline CDR1 WNHNN, CDR2 SYGVQD (reference sequence). CDR3 sequence reads: CASSESNVGEQFF. In nucleotides, the CDR3 is TGCGCCAGCAGTGAGTCGAATGTAGGTGAGCAGTTCTTC.